A selection of T cell receptor beta chains follows, all from one sample in a study of cytomegalovirus exposure and HLA in healthy donors. TCRdb's table, derived via immunoSEQ multiplex PCR, lists solely in-frame clones and lacks some. The repertoire holds 100,000 to 150,000 clones, with about 90% as singletons. Input material: PBMCs. The receptors originated from a woman aged 18-29 years in good health and CMV-seronegative. CDR3s include the opening cysteine and the closing phenylalanine or tryptophan. D genes are given only for firm matches. Not all rows give a size; the values are once, few, many and, for expanded clones, a class.

v_call: TRBV28; clone_size: .; d_call: .; cdr3_length: 15; j_call: TRBJ2-5; cdr3_aa: CASSLRDSFQETQYF; cdr3_nt: TGTGCCAGCAGTTTGCGGGACAGCTTCCAAGAGACCCAGTACTTC
v_call: TRBV14; clone_size: .; d_call: .; cdr3_length: 14; j_call: TRBJ2-1; cdr3_aa: CASSQKAAYNEQFF; cdr3_nt: TGTGCCAGCAGCCAAAAGGCGGCCTACAATGAGCAGTTCTTC
v_call: TRBV13; clone_size: .; d_call: .; cdr3_length: 16; j_call: TRBJ1-4; cdr3_aa: CASSLRGVATNEKLFF; cdr3_nt: TGTGCCAGCAGCTTAAGGGGCGTAGCAACTAATGAAAAACTGTTTTTT
v_call: TRBV9; clone_size: .; d_call: TRBD2; cdr3_length: 16; j_call: TRBJ2-5; cdr3_aa: CASSLTLAGDQETQYF; cdr3_nt: TGTGCCAGCAGCCTTACCCTAGCGGGCGATCAAGAGACCCAGTACTTC
v_call: TRBV5-1; clone_size: .; d_call: TRBD2; cdr3_length: 15; j_call: TRBJ2-7; cdr3_aa: CASSLAGGRVYEQYF; cdr3_nt: TGCGCCAGCAGCTTGGCCGGGGGGAGAGTCTACGAGCAGTACTTC
v_call: TRBV27; clone_size: .; d_call: TRBD1; cdr3_length: 15; j_call: TRBJ2-1; cdr3_aa: CASSPRRGLIDEQFF; cdr3_nt: TGTGCCAGCAGTCCCCGCAGGGGGCTTATAGATGAGCAGTTCTTC
v_call: TRBV20-1; clone_size: few; d_call: .; cdr3_length: 10; j_call: TRBJ1-2; cdr3_aa: CSAVDSGYTF; cdr3_nt: TGCAGTGCGGTGGACAGCGGCTACACCTTC
v_call: TRBV6-5; clone_size: .; d_call: TRBD2; cdr3_length: 15; j_call: TRBJ2-3; cdr3_aa: CASNRLAGGADTQYF; cdr3_nt: TGTGCCAGCAATAGACTAGCGGGGGGCGCAGATACGCAGTATTTT
v_call: TRBV28; clone_size: .; d_call: .; cdr3_length: 16; j_call: TRBJ2-3; cdr3_aa: CASSSPRQLSTDTQYF; cdr3_nt: TGTGCCAGCAGTTCGCCGCGACAGTTGAGCACAGATACGCAGTATTTT
v_call: TRBV7-2; clone_size: few; d_call: TRBD1; cdr3_length: 15; j_call: TRBJ1-5; cdr3_aa: CASSPGTGSNQPQHF; cdr3_nt: TGTGCCAGCAGCCCCGGGACAGGGAGCAATCAGCCCCAGCATTTT
v_call: TRBV11-3; clone_size: .; d_call: .; cdr3_length: 13; j_call: TRBJ1-1; cdr3_aa: CASSLNEGSEAFF; cdr3_nt: TGTGCCAGCAGCCTAAATGAGGGCTCTGAAGCTTTCTTT
v_call: TRBV13; clone_size: once; d_call: TRBD1; cdr3_length: 16; j_call: TRBJ1-2; cdr3_aa: CASSLSPDRGGYGYTF; cdr3_nt: TGTGCCAGCAGCCTATCCCCGGACAGGGGAGGCTATGGCTACACCTTC
v_call: TRBV4-1; clone_size: .; d_call: TRBD1; cdr3_length: 15; j_call: TRBJ1-1; cdr3_aa: CASSLWTGLYTEAFF; cdr3_nt: TGCGCCAGCAGCCTCTGGACAGGTTTGTACACTGAAGCTTTCTTT
v_call: TRBV2; clone_size: .; d_call: TRBD2; cdr3_length: 16; j_call: TRBJ2-7; cdr3_aa: CASSPPGLASLYEQYF; cdr3_nt: TGTGCCAGCAGCCCCCCCGGACTAGCTTCACTATACGAGCAGTACTTC
v_call: TRBV7-6; clone_size: .; d_call: .; cdr3_length: 12; j_call: TRBJ2-2; cdr3_aa: CASSQIPGELFF; cdr3_nt: TGTGCCAGCAGCCAGATACCCGGGGAGCTGTTTTTT
v_call: TRBV30; clone_size: .; d_call: .; cdr3_length: 13; j_call: TRBJ2-3; cdr3_aa: CAWGRTASDTQYF; cdr3_nt: TGTGCCTGGGGACGGACAGCTTCAGATACGCAGTATTTT
v_call: TRBV28; clone_size: once; d_call: .; cdr3_length: 12; j_call: TRBJ1-2; cdr3_aa: CASGATAGGYTF; cdr3_nt: TGTGCCAGCGGGGCTACGGCTGGAGGCTACACCTTC
v_call: TRBV9; clone_size: .; d_call: .; cdr3_length: 15; j_call: TRBJ1-1; cdr3_aa: CASSVVPGEGFQAFF; cdr3_nt: TGTGCCAGCAGCGTAGTACCAGGGGAAGGGTTTCAAGCTTTCTTT
v_call: TRBV2; clone_size: .; d_call: .; cdr3_length: 13; j_call: TRBJ2-7; cdr3_aa: CASREGAAYEQYF; cdr3_nt: TGTGCCAGCAGAGAAGGGGCCGCCTACGAGCAGTACTTC
v_call: TRBV19; clone_size: .; d_call: TRBD1; cdr3_length: 13; j_call: TRBJ2-1; cdr3_aa: CASRPDRGWEQFF; cdr3_nt: TGTGCCAGTAGACCCGACAGGGGATGGGAGCAGTTCTTC
v_call: TRBV25-1; clone_size: .; d_call: .; cdr3_length: 12; j_call: TRBJ2-5; cdr3_aa: CASSEGGETQYF; cdr3_nt: TGTGCCAGCAGTGAAGGAGGGGAGACCCAGTACTTC
v_call: TRBV27; clone_size: .; d_call: TRBD2; cdr3_length: 17; j_call: TRBJ2-5; cdr3_aa: CASRPRSEAGGPETQYF; cdr3_nt: TGTGCCAGCAGACCTAGGAGCGAAGCGGGAGGGCCAGAGACCCAGTACTTC
v_call: TRBV5-1; clone_size: once; d_call: .; cdr3_length: 14; j_call: TRBJ2-5; cdr3_aa: CASSLWGQQETQYF; cdr3_nt: TGCGCCAGCAGCTTATGGGGGCAACAAGAGACCCAGTACTTC